This T cell receptor (beta chain) originates from a study of neurological immune-mediated disorders (dated by TCRdb to the late 2010s). At the level of the whole study: Using UMI-based sequencing, the study compared peripheral blood TCR-beta repertoires from patients with HTLV-I-associated myelopathy (HAM/TSP), patients with multiple sclerosis, and healthy controls. The 95 to 120 TCR-beta libraries included longitudinal samples, technical triplicates and paired sorted CD4+ and CD8+ T-cell subsets alongside PBMC samples. The cohort included about 70 subjects: approximately 15 with HAM/TSP, roughly 34 with multiple sclerosis, and roughly 20 healthy controls. Overall results and qualifications from the work: TCR clonal expansion was greatest in HAM/TSP patients and smallest in MS patients, who ranked below even healthy controls. No identical CDR3 amino acid sequences were found to be shared among expanded clones across subjects, suggesting that TCR-beta repertoires were private in all groups.

To synthesize cDNA, template-switch 5'RACE was performed with a primer carrying a 10-nucleotide random unique molecular identifier so that each TCR transcript was tagged. Every sequencing run covered 15-18 subjects and yielded more than 170 million TCR-beta sequences. Total RNA was extracted with the RNeasy kit. Using the KAPA Real-time Library Amplification kit, TCR-beta VDJ regions were amplified with primers for the TCR constant region and the 5'RACE anchor. Sample indexes and Illumina adaptors were added in a first PCR, after which library yield was increased in a second PCR. After purification with Ampure beads, the TCR product of roughly 650 bp was size-selected on a 2% E-gel SizeSelection system. Before pooling, libraries had their quality checked on a Bioanalyzer, their concentration measured with Qubit, and their quantity determined with the Kapa Library Quantification kit. An Illumina HiSeq 2500 sequenced the libraries paired-end 2 x 150 bp. To increase sequence diversity, about 25-31% phiX was spiked into each library pool. In the source study's methods: Quality-filtered reads were processed with the UMI-based MiGEC pipeline, which removed over 80% of raw TCR sequences during error correction. IMGT germline references were used for alignment of VDJ genes, and clonotypes were defined by a unique CDR3 amino acid sequence together with V-J genes. Clonal expansion, Shannon diversity and CDR3 relatedness (CalcPairwiseDistances, ClusterSamples) were evaluated with VDJtools, and phylogenetic trees were built with CLCbio workbench. Clones with at least 8 unique UMIs were defined as expanded, with this threshold being based on coefficient-of-variation modelling across technical triplicates. Using fastp at Q25 and MiXCR, TCRdb reprocessed the public reads and kept productive beta chains. Each entry merges the rows of one CDR3 protein and shows their most common DNA and genes. It is TCRdb's table, rather than the study itself, that gives the V and J calls and clone size. The sample table holds around 40,000 distinct CDR3 sequences, of which roughly 6.9% were seen once. The biggest ten clones account for just over 5.5% of the sample.

Regarding this clonotype: This receptor's antigen is unknown. No much larger clone is present one base from it, and per-base qualities are unavailable.

Healthy controls were blood bank volunteers in Maryland, USA. For the sorted-subset TCR libraries, the starting material was over 950,000 sorted CD4+ or CD8+ T cells. Peripheral blood was subjected to Ficoll-Hypaque density gradient centrifugation to isolate PBMCs, which were then cryopreserved in liquid nitrogen. The study also sequenced paired sorted CD4+ and CD8+ subsets from healthy controls, HAM/TSP patients and MS patients. The germline V gene provides CDR1 ENHRY and CDR2 SYGVKD. V loses 0 bases of germline sequence and J loses 7 bases, and the interval between the two ends is 7 bases. The CDR3 goes from the cysteine to the phenylalanine over 14 residues. Left in the record is the CDR3 DNA by itself, 42 bases read in frame from the first base.

This clonotype was obtained from a man aged 50 or older in good health. Recombination linked TRBV10-3 to TRBJ1-6; a tentative D match to TRBD1 spans 6 bases. The specimen sequenced was CD4+ T cells from blood. CDR3 region: CAISESRGNSPLHF. The sequenced DNA is TGTGCCATCAGTGAGTCAAGGGGGAATTCACCCCTCCACTTT.